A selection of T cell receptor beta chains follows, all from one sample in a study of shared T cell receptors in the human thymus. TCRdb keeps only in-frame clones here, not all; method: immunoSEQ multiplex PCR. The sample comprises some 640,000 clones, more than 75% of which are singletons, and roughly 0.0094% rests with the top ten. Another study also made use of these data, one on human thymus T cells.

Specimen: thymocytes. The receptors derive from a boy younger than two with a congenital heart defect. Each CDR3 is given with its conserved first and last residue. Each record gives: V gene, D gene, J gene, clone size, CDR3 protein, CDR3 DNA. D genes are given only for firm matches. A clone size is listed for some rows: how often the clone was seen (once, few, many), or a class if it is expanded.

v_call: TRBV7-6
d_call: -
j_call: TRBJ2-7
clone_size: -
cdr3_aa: CASSLAHLRRRPYEQYF
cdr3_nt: TGTGCCAGCAGCTTAGCCCACCTCCGGCGGAGACCCTACGAGCAGTACTTC

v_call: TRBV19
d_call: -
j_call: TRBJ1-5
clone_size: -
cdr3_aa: CASSIPRGVADQPQHF
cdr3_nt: TGTGCCAGTAGTATCCCCAGGGGAGTAGCTGATCAGCCCCAGCATTTT

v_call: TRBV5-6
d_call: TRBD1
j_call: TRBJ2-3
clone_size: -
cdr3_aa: CASSLGTGGDTQYF
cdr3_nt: TGTGCCAGCAGCTTGGGTACAGGGGGAGATACGCAGTATTTT

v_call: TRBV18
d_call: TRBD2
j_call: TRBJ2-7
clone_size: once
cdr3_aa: CASSPPPSGKSYEQYF
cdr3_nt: TGTGCCAGCTCACCACCTCCTAGCGGGAAGTCCTACGAGCAGTACTTC

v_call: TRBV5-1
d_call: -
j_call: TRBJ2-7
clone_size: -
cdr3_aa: CASSSRLARGHYEQYF
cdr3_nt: TGCGCCAGCAGCTCCCGTCTCGCCAGGGGCCACTACGAGCAGTACTTC

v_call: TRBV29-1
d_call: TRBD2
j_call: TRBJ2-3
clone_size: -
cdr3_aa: CSVSRTSESTDTQYF
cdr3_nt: TGCAGCGTTTCAAGGACTAGTGAGAGCACAGATACGCAGTATTTT

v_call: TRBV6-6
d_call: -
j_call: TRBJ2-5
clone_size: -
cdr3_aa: CASKKTGIQETQYF
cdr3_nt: TGTGCCAGCAAGAAGACTGGAATCCAAGAGACCCAGTACTTC

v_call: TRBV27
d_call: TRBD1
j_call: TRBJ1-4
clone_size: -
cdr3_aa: CASSSMGQGSEKLFF
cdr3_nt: TGTGCCAGCAGTTCAATGGGACAGGGGAGTGAAAAACTGTTTTTT

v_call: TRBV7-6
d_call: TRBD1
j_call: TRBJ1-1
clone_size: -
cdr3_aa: CASSPRRGRFNTEAFF
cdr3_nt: TGTGCCAGCAGCCCGAGGAGGGGGCGCTTCAACACTGAAGCTTTCTTT

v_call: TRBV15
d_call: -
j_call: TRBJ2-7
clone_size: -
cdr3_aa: CATSPLSHEQYF
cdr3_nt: TGTGCCACCAGCCCACTTTCCCACGAGCAGTACTTC

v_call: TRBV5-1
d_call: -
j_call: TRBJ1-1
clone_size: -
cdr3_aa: CASSLVVNTEAFF
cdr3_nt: TGCGCCAGCAGCTTGGTCGTGAACACTGAAGCTTTCTTT

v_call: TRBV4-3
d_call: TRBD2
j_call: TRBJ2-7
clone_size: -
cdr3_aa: CASSQDLVPGLAGPLGEQYF
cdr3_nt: TGCGCCAGCAGCCAAGATCTGGTCCCGGGACTAGCGGGCCCGTTGGGCGAGCAGTACTTC

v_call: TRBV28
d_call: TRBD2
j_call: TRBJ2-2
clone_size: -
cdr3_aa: CASSFSAGGQGTGELFF
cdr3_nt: TGTGCCAGCAGTTTCTCGGCGGGGGGGCAGGGCACCGGGGAGCTGTTTTTT

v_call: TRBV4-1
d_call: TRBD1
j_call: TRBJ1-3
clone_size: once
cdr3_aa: CASSQEVQGAGNTIYF
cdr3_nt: TGCGCCAGCAGCCAAGAAGTACAGGGGGCTGGAAACACCATATATTTT

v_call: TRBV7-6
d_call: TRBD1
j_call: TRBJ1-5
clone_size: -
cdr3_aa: CASRPGQGTYSNQPQHF
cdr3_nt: TGTGCCAGCAGACCGGGACAGGGGACCTATAGCAATCAGCCCCAGCATTTT

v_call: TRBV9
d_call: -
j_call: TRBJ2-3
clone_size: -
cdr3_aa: CASSLTAKHSTDTQYF
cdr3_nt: TGTGCCAGCAGTTTGACAGCGAAACATAGCACAGATACGCAGTATTTT

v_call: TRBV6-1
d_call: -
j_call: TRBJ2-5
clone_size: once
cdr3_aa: CASSEWSSETQYF
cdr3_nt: TGTGCCAGCAGTGAGTGGAGCTCAGAGACCCAGTACTTC

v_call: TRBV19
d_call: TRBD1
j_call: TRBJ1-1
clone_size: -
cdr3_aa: CASSDRGLGEAFF
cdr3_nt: TGTGCCAGTAGCGACAGGGGATTAGGTGAAGCTTTCTTT

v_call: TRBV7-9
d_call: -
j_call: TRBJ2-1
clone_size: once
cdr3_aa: CASSLESSGEQFF
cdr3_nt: TGTGCCAGCAGCTTAGAGTCGAGCGGAGAGCAGTTCTTC

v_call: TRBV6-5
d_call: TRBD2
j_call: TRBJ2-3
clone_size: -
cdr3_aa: CASISREGRDTQYF
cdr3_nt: TGTGCCAGCATAAGTCGGGAGGGCCGCGATACGCAGTATTTT

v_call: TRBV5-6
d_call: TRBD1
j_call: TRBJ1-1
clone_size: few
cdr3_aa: CASSLWDREYTEAFF
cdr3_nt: TGTGCCAGCAGCCTCTGGGACAGGGAGTACACTGAAGCTTTCTTT

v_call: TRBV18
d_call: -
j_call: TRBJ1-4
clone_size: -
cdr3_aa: CASSQGHYEKLFF
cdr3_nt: TGTGCCAGCTCACAAGGACACTACGAAAAACTGTTTTTT

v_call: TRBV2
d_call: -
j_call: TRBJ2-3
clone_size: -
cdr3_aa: CASTLRRDSTDTQYF
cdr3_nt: TGTGCCAGCACTCTGAGACGGGATAGCACAGATACGCAGTATTTT

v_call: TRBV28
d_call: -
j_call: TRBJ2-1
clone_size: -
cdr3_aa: CASSLDETGKRSYNEQFF
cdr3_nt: TGTGCCAGCAGTTTAGACGAAACGGGAAAGCGTTCCTACAATGAGCAGTTCTTC

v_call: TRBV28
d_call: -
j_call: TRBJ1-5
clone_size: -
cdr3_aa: CASRGLNQPQHF
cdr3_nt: TGTGCCAGCAGGGGGCTCAATCAGCCCCAGCATTTT

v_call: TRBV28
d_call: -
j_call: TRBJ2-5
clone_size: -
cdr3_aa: CASSYREGETQYF
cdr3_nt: TGTGCCAGCAGTTACAGGGAAGGGGAGACCCAGTACTTC